This T cell receptor (beta chain) was identified in a study of T-cell reconstitution after alpha-beta-depleted transplantation in children. General observations from the study: It was newly produced T cells that mostly accounted for T-cell counts and diversity one year after transplant.

This clonotype was observed many times. What it binds is not known. Construction of the TCRbeta library involved unique molecular identifiers. TCRdb analysed the PCR reads with MiXCR anew, one entry per CDR3 protein. The sample shows roughly 120,000 distinct CDR3 sequences, roughly 24% of them seen only once. This CDR3 is built from 15 residues. Trimming pared 2 bases from V and 10 bases from J, leaving 18 bases between. Germline CDR1 reads MNHEY; CDR2 reads SMNVEV (reference sequence). This receptor was obtained from a male patient between 2 and 10 years old who had a stem cell transplant for chronic granulomatous disease, so the T cells may come from the graft donor. The rearrangement joins TRBV27 to TRBJ2-1; D might be TRBD2 (6 bases). The input for sequencing was PBMCs, mostly from graft donor cells, taken 180 days after TCRalphabeta/CD19-depleted stem cell transplant. The CDR3 region has the DNA TGTGCCAGCAGTTTAGCGCCGGGACTCCTCGTGGAGCAGTTCTTC. Translating it yields CASSLAPGLLVEQFF.